Reported below is one T cell receptor (beta chain). Its antigen is unidentified. From germline, CDR1 is LNHDA and CDR2 SQIVND (reference sequence). Trimming at V came to 2 bases and at J to 9 bases, leaving 4 bases not matched to a gene. CDR3 length: 14 amino acids. This sample was taken from a study of cytomegalovirus exposure and HLA in healthy donors. Study-wide background: From donors who were HLA-typed, an early data release held 80 million to 95 million unique TCRs.

General observations from the study: Rarity characterized most TCR sequences, yet some public TCRs appeared in many donors.

With 60 Vbeta and 13 Jbeta primers, the PCR was carried out. Assay used: immunoSEQ multiplex PCR; TCRdb lists only in-frame clones, some missing. This table holds roughly 62,000 clones. The sequencing sample was made of PBMCs. The TCR was taken from a male donor in good health and CMV-seronegative. The chain has TRBV19 and TRBJ2-1, with 10 nucleotides matching TRBD2. The CDR3 DNA sequence: TGTGCCAGTAGTATAACTAGCGGGAATGGTGAGCAGTTCTTC. It translates to CASSITSGNGEQFF.